This passage covers 3 T cell receptor beta chains from one sample sequenced in a study of CD8 T cells in Susac syndrome. With random hexamers, reverse transcription was performed on roughly 0.45 to 1 ug of RNA. In TCRdb, the immunoSEQ multiplex PCR reads were re-called with MiXCR into one record per CDR3 protein. The data show under 200,000 distinct CDR3 sequences, with 85% to 95% seen just once and around 0.15% held by the top ten. Sequences were obtained from CD8+ T cells from PBMCs. The receptor source for this set is a human donor with multiple sclerosis.

The chain links TRBV18 to TRBJ2-3; D is unresolved. The CDR3 length is 16 residues. The V and J ends lost 4 bases and 10 bases respectively, with 24 bases between them. Per the germline V gene, CDR1 is KGHSH and CDR2 is LQKENI. The CDR3 DNA follows: TGTGCCAGCTCACTCCCGCGGCTAGGGCCAAGTCAAGCGCAGTATTTT. Translating it yields CASSLPRLGPSQAQYF.

The CDR3: CASSSTGLDYGYTF. As DNA, the CDR3 is TGTGCCAGCAGCTCGACAGGTCTTGACTATGGCTACACCTTC. The chain has TRBV28 and TRBJ1-2, with D possibly TRBD1 on 6 matching bases. This CDR3 contains 14 residues. V was pared by 6 bases and J by 3 bases, with 14 bases between. CDR1 and CDR2 (germline): MDHEN, SYDVKM.

The gene calls are TRBV19 and TRBJ2-7; TRBD1 or TRBD2 may be the D gene (5 bases each). This CDR3 region has 13 residues. The V and J ends lost 9 bases and 0 bases respectively, with 12 bases between them. Germline loops: CDR1 LNHDA, CDR2 SQIVND (reference sequence). CDR3 sequence (DNA): TGTGCCAGCTCCCGGGACGGCTCCTACGAGCAGTACTTC. Its translation is CASSRDGSYEQYF. The full variable domain, rest sourced from reference TRBV19 and TRBJ2-7, is DGGITQSPKYLFRKEGQNVTLSCEQNLNHDAMYWYRQDPGQGLRLIYYSQIVNDFQKGDIAEGYSVSREKKESFPLTVTSAQKNPTAFYLCASSRDGSYEQYFGPGTRLTVT.